This paragraph covers one TCR beta chain sequence. Germline V CDR1 and CDR2: SGHRS, YFSETQ. This CDR3 contains 13 residues. V gave up 5 bases and J gave up 4 bases; unmatched junction bases: 5. The data originate from a study of immune evolution from preneoplasia to lung adenocarcinoma. Only in-frame clones appear in the TCRdb table, and some are missing; sequencing was by immunoSEQ multiplex PCR. Here the sample spans about 6,400 clones, 65% to 85% being singletons. The specimen sequenced was FFPE minimally invasive lung adenocarcinoma tissue. This clonotype originated in a person between 45 and 75 years old with lung adenocarcinoma. V is TRBV5-1 and J is TRBJ1-1; 7 bases are shared with TRBD1. DNA for the CDR3: TGCGCCAGCAGACGACAGGGTGGCACTGAAGCTTTCTTT. Encoded protein: CASRRQGGTEAFF.